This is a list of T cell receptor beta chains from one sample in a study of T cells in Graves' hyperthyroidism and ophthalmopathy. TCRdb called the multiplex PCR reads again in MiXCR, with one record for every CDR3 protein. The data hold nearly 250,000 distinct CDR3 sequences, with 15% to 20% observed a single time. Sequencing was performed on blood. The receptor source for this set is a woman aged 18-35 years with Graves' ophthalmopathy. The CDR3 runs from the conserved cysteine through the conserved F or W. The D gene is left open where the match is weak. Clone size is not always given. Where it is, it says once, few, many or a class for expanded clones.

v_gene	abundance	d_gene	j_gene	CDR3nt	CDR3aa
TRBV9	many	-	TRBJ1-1	TGTGCCAGCAGCGTAAACGGGGAACTGAACACTGAAGCTTTCTTT	CASSVNGELNTEAFF
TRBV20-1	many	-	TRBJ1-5	TGCAGTGCTATTTACAGCCCCAATCAGCCCCAGCATTTT	CSAIYSPNQPQHF
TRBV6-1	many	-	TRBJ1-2	TGTGCCAGCAGATCCCCCTTCGGAGGCTACTATGGCTACACCTTC	CASRSPFGGYYGYTF
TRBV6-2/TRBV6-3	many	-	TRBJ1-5	TGTGCCAGCCGTTTGGAAGGCAGAGGTAATCAGCCCCAGCATTTT	CASRLEGRGNQPQHF
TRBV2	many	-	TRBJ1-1	TGTGCCAGCAGTGAAGCGGGGTACACTGAAGCTTTCTTT	CASSEAGYTEAFF
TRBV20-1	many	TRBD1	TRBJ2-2	TGCAGTGCTAGCCTTAGACAGGGTCTGCCCGGGGAGCTGTTTTTT	CSASLRQGLPGELFF
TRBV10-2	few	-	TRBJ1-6	TGCGCCAGCAGCCGCGACGGGTATAATTCACCCCTCCACTTT	CASSRDGYNSPLHF
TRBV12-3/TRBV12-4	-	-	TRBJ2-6	TGTGCCAGCAGTTTAAGGCAGTCCCTCTCTGGGGTCAACGTCCTGACTTTC	CASSLRQSLSGVNVLTF
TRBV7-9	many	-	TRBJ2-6	TGTGCCAGCAGCACCACCGACAGGATCTCTGGGGCCAACGTCCTGACTTTC	CASSTTDRISGANVLTF
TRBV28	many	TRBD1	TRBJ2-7	TGTGCCAGCAGTTGCAAGGACAGGGTGGAGCGGGCCGCACCCTACGAGCAGTACTTC	CASSCKDRVERAAPYEQYF
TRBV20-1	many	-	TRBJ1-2	TGCAGCCTCGACGGGAGTAACTATGGCTACACCTTC	CSLDGSNYGYTF
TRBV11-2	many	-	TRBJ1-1	TGTGCCAGCAGCTATCATCACAGGGTCGGTGAAGCTTTCTTT	CASSYHHRVGEAFF
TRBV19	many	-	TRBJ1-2	-	CASSLLSGPRSYTF
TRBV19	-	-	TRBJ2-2	TGTGCCAGTAGTACCTCCGGGGTACGCGGCACCGGGGAGCTGTTTTTT	CASSTSGVRGTGELFF
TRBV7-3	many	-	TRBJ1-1	TGTGCCAGCAGCTTAGGTGCGCATATGAACACTGAAGCTTTCTTT	CASSLGAHMNTEAFF
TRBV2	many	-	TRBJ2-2	TGTGCCAGCAGTGAAAGGGAGACCGGGGAGCTGTTTTTT	CASSERETGELFF
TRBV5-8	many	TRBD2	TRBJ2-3	TGTGCCAGCAGCTCTCCTCTGACTAGCGTCACAGATACGCAGTATTTT	CASSSPLTSVTDTQYF